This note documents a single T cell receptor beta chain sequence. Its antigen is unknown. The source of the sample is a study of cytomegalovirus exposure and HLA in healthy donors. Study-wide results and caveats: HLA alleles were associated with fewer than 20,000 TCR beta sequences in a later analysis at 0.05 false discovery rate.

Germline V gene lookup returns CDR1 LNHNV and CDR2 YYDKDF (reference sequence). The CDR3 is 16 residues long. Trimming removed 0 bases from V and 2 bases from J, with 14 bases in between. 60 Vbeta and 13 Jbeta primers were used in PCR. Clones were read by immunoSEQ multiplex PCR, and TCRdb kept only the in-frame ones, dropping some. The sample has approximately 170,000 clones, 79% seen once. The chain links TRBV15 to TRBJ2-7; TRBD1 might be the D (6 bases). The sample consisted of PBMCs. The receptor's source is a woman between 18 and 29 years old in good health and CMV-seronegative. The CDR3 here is CATSRDWTVTPYEQYF. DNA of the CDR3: TGTGCCACCAGCAGAGATTGGACAGTCACCCCCTACGAGCAGTACTTC.